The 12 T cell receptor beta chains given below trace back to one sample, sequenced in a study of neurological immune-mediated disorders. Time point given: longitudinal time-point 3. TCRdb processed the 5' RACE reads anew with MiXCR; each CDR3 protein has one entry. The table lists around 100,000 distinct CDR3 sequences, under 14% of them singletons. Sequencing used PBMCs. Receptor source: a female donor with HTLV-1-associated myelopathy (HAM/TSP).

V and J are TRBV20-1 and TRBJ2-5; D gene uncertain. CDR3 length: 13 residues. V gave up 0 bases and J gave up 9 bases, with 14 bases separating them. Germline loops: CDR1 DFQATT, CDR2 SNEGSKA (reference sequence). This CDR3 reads CSARDSRGMAQYF. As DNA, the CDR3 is TGCAGTGCTAGAGATTCAAGAGGAATGGCCCAGTACTTC.

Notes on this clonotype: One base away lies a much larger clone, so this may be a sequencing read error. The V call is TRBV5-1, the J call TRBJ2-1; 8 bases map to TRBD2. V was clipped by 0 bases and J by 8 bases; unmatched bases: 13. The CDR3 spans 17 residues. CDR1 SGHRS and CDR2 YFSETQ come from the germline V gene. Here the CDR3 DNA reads TGCGCCAGCAGCTTGGTTAGCGGGGAACCCCCTAACCATGAGCAGTTCTTC. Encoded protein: CASSLVSGEPPNHEQFF.

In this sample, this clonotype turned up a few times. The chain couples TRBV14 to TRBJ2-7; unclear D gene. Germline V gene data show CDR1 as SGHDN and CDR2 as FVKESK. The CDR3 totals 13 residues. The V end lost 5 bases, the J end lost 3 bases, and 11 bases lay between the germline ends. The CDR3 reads CASSFFPGYEQYF. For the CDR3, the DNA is TGTGCCAGCAGCTTCTTCCCCGGCTACGAGCAGTACTTC.

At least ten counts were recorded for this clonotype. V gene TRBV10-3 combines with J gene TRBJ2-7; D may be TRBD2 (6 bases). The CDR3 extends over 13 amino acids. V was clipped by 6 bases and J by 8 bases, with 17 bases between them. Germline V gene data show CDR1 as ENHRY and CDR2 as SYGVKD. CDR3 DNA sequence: TGTGCCATCAGCCGGGAGACAGATATCCAGCAGTACTTC. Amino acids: CAISRETDIQQYF.

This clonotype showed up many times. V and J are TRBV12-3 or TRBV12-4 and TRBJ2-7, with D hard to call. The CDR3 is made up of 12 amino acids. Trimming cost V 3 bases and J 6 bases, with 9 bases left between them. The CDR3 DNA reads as TGTGCCAGCAGTTTTTCGAGGTTCGAGCAGTACTTC. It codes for CASSFSRFEQYF.

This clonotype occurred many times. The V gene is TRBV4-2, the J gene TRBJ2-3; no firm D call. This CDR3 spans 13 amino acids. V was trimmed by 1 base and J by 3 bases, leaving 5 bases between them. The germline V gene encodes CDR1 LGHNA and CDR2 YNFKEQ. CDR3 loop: CASSQARTDTQYF. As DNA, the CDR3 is TGTGCCAGCAGCCAAGCCAGAACAGATACGCAGTATTTT.

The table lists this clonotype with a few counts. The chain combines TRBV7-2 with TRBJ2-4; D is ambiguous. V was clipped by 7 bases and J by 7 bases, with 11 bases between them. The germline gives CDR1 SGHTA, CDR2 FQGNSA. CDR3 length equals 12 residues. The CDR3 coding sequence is TGTGCCAGCACGCATCGCCTGAACATTCAGTACTTC. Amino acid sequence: CASTHRLNIQYF.

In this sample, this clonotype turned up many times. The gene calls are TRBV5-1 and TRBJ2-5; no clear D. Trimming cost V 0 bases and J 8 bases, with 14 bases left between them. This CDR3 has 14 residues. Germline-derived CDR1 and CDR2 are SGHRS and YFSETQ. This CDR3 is CASSLAGPAETQYF. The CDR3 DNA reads TGCGCCAGCAGCTTGGCCGGACCAGCCGAAACCCAGTACTTC.

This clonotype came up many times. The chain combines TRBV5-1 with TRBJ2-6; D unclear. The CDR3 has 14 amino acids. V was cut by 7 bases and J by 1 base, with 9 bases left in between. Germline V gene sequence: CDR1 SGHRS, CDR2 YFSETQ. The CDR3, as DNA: TGCGCCAGCCACCCAGTTTCTGGGGCCAACGTCCTGACTTTC. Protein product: CASHPVSGANVLTF.

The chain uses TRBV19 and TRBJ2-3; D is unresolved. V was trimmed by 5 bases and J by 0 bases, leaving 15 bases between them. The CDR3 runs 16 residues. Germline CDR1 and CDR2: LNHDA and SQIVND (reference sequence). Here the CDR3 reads CASSALLEDSTDTQYF. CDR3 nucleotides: TGTGCCAGTAGTGCCCTTCTCGAGGATAGCACAGATACGCAGTATTTT.

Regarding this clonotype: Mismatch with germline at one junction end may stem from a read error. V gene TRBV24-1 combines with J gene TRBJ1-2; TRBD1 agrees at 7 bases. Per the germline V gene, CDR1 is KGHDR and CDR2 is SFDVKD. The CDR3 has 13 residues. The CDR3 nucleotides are TGTCCCACCAGTGCGACAGGGATCTATGGCTACACCTTC. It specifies CPTSATGIYGYTF.

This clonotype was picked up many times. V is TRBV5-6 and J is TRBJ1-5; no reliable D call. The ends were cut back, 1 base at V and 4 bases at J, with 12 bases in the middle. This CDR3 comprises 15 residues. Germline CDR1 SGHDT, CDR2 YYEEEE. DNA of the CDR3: TGTGCCAGCAGCTTGTGGCGGCAGCCTAATCAGCCCCAGCATTTT. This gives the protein CASSLWRQPNQPQHF.